This record covers a single T cell receptor beta chain. Its antigen is still unknown. The source of the sample is a study of OX40 agonist ivuxolimab in advanced cancers. At the level of the study: The treatment was a fully human IgG2 OX40 agonist, ivuxolimab.

Findings and limits, study-wide: Low normalized T-cell clonal expansion was additionally recorded for some nonresponders. Dose levels from 0.1 to 3.0 mg/kg saw CD4+ and CD8+ blood T cells expand clonally by week 6. The authors did not determine the antigen specificity of the expanded peripheral T cells.

The CDR3 is made up of 14 amino acids. Per germline, CDR1 LNHDA and CDR2 SQIVND (reference sequence). The ends were cut back, 5 bases at V and 2 bases at J, with 13 bases in the middle. Generated by immunoSEQ multiplex PCR, the TCRdb table keeps only in-frame clones and is missing some. The table records about 76,000 clones, 85% of them present only once. The receptor was derived from an adult with an advanced solid tumor such as melanoma, head and neck, liver or kidney cancer. The sequences come from CD4+ or CD8+ T cells sorted from blood, collected in a trial of the OX40 agonist ivuxolimab. The V gene is TRBV19, the J gene TRBJ2-7; maybe TRBD1 (5 bases). The CDR3 DNA reads as TGTGCCAGTAGTCCAAAACCAGGGCCCTACGAGCAGTACTTC. It codes for CASSPKPGPYEQYF.